The 3 T cell receptor beta chains presented below share a single source sample, sequenced in a study of shared clonotypes between healthy human individuals. TCRdb's table, derived via immunoSEQ multiplex PCR, lists solely in-frame clones and lacks some. The sample lists about 2.3 million clones, 85% to 95% occurring once. Sequencing input: naive CD4+ T cells from PBMCs. The subset here: CD45RA+ positively selected. These receptors all stem from a man between 18 and 29 years old in good health. Some clones in this sample may be carry-over from other donors' samples.

The J gene is TRBJ1-3, the V gene TRBV7-9, with 8 bases aligning to TRBD1. J lost 0 bases, V lost 5 bases, and 3 bases had no gene match. This CDR3 is built from 15 residues. The germline CDR1 and CDR2 sequences are SEHNR and FQNEAQ (reference sequence). CDR3 DNA sequence: TGTGCCAGCAGCACGGACAGGGCCTCTGGAAACACCATATATTTT. It codes for CASSTDRASGNTIYF.

The chain combines TRBV2 with TRBJ1-1, with TRBD1 matching over 7 bases. The CDR3 is made up of 14 amino acids. The germline CDR1 and CDR2 sequences are SNHLY and FYNNEI. V dropped 5 bases and J dropped 1; count of bases not matched to a gene: 4. CDR3 coding DNA: TGTGCCAGCAGTCGGGACAGCGGGAACACTGAAGCTTTCTTT. Amino acids: CASSRDSGNTEAFF.

This sequence joins TRBV7-9 and TRBJ2-1; 7 positions match TRBD2. The CDR3 is made up of 16 amino acids. V was clipped by 1 base and J by 2 bases; unmatched bases: 5. The germline V gene has CDR1 SEHNR and CDR2 FQNEAQ (reference sequence). This chain's CDR3 is CASSLVLAPTYNEQFF. CDR3 DNA: TGTGCCAGCAGCTTAGTACTAGCGCCCACCTACAATGAGCAGTTCTTC. Together with reference TRBV7-9 and TRBJ2-1, the CDR3 gives the full variable domain: DTGVSQNPRHKITKRGQNVTFRCDPISEHNRLYWYRQTLGQGPEFLTYFQNEAQLEKSRLLSDRFSAERPKGSFSTLEIQRTEQGDSAMYLCASSLVLAPTYNEQFFGPGTRLTVL.